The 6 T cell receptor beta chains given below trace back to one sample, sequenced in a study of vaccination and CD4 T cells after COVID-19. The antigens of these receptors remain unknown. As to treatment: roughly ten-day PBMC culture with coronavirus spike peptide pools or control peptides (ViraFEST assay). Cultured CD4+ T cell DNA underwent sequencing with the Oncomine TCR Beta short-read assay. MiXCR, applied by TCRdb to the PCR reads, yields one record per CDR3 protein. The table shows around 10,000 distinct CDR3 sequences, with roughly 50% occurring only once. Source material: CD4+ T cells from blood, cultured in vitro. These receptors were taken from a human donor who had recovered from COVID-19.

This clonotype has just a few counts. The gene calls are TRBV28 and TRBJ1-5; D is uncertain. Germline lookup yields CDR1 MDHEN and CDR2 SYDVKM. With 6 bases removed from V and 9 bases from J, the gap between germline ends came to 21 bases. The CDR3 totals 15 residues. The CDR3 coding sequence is TGTGCCAGCAGCCCACTTCTACCGGGAATGTTGCCCCAGCATTTT. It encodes CASSPLLPGMLPQHF.

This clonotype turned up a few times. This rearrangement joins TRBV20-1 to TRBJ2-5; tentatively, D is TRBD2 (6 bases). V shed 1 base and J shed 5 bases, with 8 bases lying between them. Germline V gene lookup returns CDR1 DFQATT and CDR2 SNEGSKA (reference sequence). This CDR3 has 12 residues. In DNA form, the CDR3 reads TGCAGTGCTAGAGTCGGAGGGGAGACCCAGTACTTC. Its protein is CSARVGGETQYF.

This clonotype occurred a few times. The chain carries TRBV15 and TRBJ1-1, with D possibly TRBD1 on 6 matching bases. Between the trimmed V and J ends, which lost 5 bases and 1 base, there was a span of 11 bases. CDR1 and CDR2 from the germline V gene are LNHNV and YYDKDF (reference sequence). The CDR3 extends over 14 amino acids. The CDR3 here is CATSFGGANTEAFF. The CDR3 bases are TGTGCCACCAGCTTCGGGGGGGCGAACACTGAAGCTTTCTTT.

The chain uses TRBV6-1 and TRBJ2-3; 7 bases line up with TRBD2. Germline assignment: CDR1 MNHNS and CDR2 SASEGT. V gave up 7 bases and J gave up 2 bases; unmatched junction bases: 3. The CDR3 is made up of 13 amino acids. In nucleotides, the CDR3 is TGTGCCAGCACAGCGGGAAACACAGATACGCAGTATTTT. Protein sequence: CASTAGNTDTQYF.

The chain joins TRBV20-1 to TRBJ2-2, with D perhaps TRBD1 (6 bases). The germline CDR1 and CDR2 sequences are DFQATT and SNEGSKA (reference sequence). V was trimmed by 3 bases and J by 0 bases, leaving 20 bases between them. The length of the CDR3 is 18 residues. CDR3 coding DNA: TGCAGTGCTAGTAAATCCGGGACAACTACAGCGAACACCGGGGAGCTGTTTTTT. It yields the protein CSASKSGTTTANTGELFF.

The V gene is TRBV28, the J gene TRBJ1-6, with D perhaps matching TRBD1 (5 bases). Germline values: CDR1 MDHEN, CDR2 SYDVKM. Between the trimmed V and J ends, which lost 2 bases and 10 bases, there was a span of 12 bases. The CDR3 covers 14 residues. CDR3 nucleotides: TGTGCCAGCAGTTTAAGCAGGGAGGCCTCACCCCTCCACTTT. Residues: CASSLSREASPLHF.